Listed below are T cell receptor beta chains from one sample, sequenced in a study of T-cell memory formation after mild COVID-19. TCRdb independently ran MiXCR on the 5' RACE reads; one entry per CDR3 protein. The sample yields about half a million distinct CDR3 sequences, 18% seen once. Sequencing was carried out using PBMCs or a T cell subset sorted from them (not recorded which). All receptors derive from an adult woman who had mild COVID-19 (a few samples of this study predate the infection). Cell type and time point are not known. CDR3s leave out the opening cysteine and the closing phenylalanine or tryptophan. A D gene is named only where the DNA matches it firmly.

d_call v_call cdr3_aa
- TRBV7-9 ASSSLQASGTDTQY
- TRBV6-2/TRBV6-3 ASSYYGSGSYNEQF
- TRBV29-1 SVPLRTGELF
- TRBV29-1 SVGRADNEKLF
- TRBV25-1 ASTRGRGETDTQY
- TRBV2 ASSTGMSHEQY
TRBD2 TRBV7-9 ASSWEGTGELF
- TRBV12-3/TRBV12-4 ASSLVRGRETQY
- TRBV12-3/TRBV12-4 ASSSRAENTEAF
TRBD1 TRBV5-4 ASRPMDRRSTDTQY
- TRBV24-1 ATSDAGRGQEDTQY
TRBD2 TRBV7-2 ASSLGLAYAYEQY